The T cell receptor beta chain under discussion was sequenced for a study of blood T cell repertoires in COVID-19. The CDR3 contains 14 residues. The V and J ends lost 4 bases and 3 bases respectively, with 12 bases between them. CDR1 and CDR2 from the germline V gene are MRHNA and SNTAGT. Assay used: immunoSEQ multiplex PCR; TCRdb lists only in-frame clones, some missing. Of more than 200,000 clones in the sample, 65% to 90% were seen once. Self-reported history from a screening survey and questionnaire set each donor's cohort. The clonotype originates from a man aged 35-49 years who had recovered from COVID-19. The sequencing input was PBMCs or T cells enriched from blood (not recorded which). The chain is built from TRBV6-4 and TRBJ1-1; a possible D gene is TRBD1 (5 bases). CDR3 DNA sequence: TGTGCCAGCAGTGTTATGGGGGGAGACACTGAAGCTTTCTTT. It translates to CASSVMGGDTEAFF.